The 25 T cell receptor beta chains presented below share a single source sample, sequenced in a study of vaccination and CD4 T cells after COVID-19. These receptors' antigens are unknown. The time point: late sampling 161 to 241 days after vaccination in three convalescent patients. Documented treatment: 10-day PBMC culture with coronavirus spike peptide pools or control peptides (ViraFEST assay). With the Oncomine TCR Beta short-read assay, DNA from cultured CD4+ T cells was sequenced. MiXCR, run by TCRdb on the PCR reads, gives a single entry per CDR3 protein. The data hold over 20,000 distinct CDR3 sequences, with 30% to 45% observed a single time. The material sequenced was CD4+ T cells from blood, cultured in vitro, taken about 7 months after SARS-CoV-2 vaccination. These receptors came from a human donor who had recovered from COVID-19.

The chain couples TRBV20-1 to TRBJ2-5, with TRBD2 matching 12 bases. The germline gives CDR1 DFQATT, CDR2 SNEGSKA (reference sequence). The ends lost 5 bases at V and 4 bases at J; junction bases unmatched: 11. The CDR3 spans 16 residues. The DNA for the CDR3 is TGCAGTGCTCTATCGGCTAGCGGGAGGGCCTTAGAGACCCAGTACTTC. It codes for CSALSASGRALETQYF.

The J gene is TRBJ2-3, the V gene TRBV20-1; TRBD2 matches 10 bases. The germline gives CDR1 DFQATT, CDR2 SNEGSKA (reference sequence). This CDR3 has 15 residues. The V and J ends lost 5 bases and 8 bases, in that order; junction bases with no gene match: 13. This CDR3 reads CSADLSGRARGTQYF. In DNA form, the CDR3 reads TGCAGTGCTGACTTAAGCGGGAGGGCCAGAGGTACGCAGTATTTT.

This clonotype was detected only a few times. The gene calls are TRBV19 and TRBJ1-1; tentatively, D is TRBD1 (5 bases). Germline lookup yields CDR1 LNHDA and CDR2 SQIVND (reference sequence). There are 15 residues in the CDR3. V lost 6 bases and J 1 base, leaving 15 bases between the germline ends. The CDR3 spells CASRLPGTENTEAFF. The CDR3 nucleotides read TGTGCCAGTAGGCTCCCCGGGACGGAGAACACTGAAGCTTTCTTT. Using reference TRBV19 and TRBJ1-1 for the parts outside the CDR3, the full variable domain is DGGITQSPKYLFRKEGQNVTLSCEQNLNHDAMYWYRQDPGQGLRLIYYSQIVNDFQKGDIAEGYSVSREKKESFPLTVTSAQKNPTAFYLCASRLPGTENTEAFFGQGTRLTVV.

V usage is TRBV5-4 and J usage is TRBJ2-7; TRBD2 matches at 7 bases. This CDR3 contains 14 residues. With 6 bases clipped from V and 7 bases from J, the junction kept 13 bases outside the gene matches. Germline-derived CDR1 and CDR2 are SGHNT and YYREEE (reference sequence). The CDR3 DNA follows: TGTGCCAGCACCCCGGATAGCGGGCCTCGTGAGCAGTACTTC. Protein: CASTPDSGPREQYF. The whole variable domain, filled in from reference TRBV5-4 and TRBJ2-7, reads ETGVTQSPTHLIKTRGQQVTLRCSSQSGHNTVSWYQQALGQGPQFIFQYYREEENGRGNFPPRFSGLQFPNYSSELNVNALELDDSALYLCASTPDSGPREQYFGPGTRLTVT.

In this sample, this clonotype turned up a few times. In DNA form, the CDR3 reads TGCAGTGCCCAGGTCTGGGGTCCCGACGGCTACACCTTC. It encodes CSAQVWGPDGYTF. The rearrangement links TRBV20-1 to TRBJ1-2; D remains ambiguous. V was shortened by 6 bases and J by 8 bases, with 19 bases between the two germline ends. The CDR3 loop spans 13 amino acids. CDR1 is DFQATT and CDR2 is SNEGSKA in the germline V gene (reference sequence).

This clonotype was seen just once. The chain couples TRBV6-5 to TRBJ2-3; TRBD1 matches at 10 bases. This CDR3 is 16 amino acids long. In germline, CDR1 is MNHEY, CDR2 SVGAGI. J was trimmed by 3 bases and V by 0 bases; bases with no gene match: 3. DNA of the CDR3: TGTGCCAGCAGTTACTCAGGGACAGGGGTGACAGATACGCAGTATTTT. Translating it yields CASSYSGTGVTDTQYF.

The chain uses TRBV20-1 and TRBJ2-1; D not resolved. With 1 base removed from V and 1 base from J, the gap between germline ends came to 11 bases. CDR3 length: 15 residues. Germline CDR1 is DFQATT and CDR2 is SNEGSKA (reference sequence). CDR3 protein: CSARAPGRSYNEQFF. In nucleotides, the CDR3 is TGCAGTGCTAGAGCCCCCGGCCGTTCCTACAATGAGCAGTTCTTC.

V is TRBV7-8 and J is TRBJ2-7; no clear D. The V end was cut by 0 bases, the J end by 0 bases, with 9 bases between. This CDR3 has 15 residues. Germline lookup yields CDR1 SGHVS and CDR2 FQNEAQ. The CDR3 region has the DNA TGTGCCAGCAGCTTAGCTCGACTCCTCTCCTACGAGCAGTACTTC. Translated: CASSLARLLSYEQYF.

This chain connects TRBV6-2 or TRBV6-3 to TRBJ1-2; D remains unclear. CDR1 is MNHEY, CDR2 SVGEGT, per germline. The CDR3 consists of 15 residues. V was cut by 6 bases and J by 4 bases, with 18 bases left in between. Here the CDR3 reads CASRPTAADGYGYTF. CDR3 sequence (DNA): TGTGCCAGCAGACCCACAGCGGCCGATGGCTATGGCTACACCTTC.

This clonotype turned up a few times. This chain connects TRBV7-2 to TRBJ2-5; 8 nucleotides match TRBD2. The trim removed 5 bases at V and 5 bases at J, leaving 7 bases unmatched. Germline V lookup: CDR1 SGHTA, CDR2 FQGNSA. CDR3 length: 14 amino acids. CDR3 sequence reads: CASSKTRGGETQYF. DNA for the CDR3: TGTGCCAGCAGCAAAACCCGGGGGGGGGAGACCCAGTACTTC.

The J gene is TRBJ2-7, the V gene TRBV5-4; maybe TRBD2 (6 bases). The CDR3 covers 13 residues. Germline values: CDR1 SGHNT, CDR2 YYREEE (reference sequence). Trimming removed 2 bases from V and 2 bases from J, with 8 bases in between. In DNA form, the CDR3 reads TGTGCCAGCAGCTTCGGGACTGCCTACGAGCAGTACTTC. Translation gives CASSFGTAYEQYF.

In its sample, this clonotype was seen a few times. Here the CDR3 DNA reads TGTGCCAGTAGTAGGGGACCAGGGGTGCCCCATGGCTACACCTTC. It specifies CASSRGPGVPHGYTF. The chain is built from TRBV19 and TRBJ1-2; D possibly corresponds to TRBD1 (6 bases). Per the germline V gene, CDR1 is LNHDA and CDR2 is SQIVND (reference sequence). This CDR3 contains 15 residues. V lost 4 bases and J lost 6, with 18 bases in between.

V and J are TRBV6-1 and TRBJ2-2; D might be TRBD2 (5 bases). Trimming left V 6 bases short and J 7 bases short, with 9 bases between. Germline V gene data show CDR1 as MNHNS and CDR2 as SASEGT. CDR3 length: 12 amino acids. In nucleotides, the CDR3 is TGTGCCAGCAGGTCCGGAGGCGGGGAGCTGTTTTTT. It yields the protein CASRSGGGELFF.

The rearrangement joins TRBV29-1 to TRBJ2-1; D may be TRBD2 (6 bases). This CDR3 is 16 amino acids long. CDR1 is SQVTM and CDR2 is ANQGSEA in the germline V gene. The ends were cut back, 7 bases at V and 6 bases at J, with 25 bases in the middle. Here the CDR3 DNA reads TGCAGCGCCAATTCGTTGGACTACGCGTCTATCAATGAGCAGTTCTTC. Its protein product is CSANSLDYASINEQFF.

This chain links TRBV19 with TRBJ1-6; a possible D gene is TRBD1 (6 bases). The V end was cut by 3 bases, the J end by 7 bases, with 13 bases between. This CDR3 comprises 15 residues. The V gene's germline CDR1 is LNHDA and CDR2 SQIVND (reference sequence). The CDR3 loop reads CASSISRTANSPLHF. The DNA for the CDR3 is TGTGCCAGTAGTATCTCGAGGACAGCCAATTCACCCCTCCACTTT.

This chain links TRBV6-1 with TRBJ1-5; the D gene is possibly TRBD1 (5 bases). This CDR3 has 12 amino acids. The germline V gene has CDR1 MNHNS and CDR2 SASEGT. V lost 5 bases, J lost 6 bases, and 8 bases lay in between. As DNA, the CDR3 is TGTGCCAGCAGTACCAGGGCTCAGCCCCAGCATTTT. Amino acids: CASSTRAQPQHF.

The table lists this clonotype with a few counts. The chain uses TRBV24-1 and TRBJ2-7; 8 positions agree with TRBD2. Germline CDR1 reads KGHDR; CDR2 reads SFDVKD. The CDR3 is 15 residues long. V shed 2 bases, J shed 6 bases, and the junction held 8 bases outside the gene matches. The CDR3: CATSDSRGLVREQYF. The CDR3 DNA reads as TGTGCCACCAGTGATTCGAGGGGACTAGTCCGCGAGCAGTACTTC.

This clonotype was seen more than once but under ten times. The CDR3 DNA sequence: TGTGCCAGCAGTTCATTTCTAGAGCGGGAAGCGTACCAAGAGACCCAGTACTTC. The encoded protein is CASSSFLEREAYQETQYF. The chain combines TRBV27 with TRBJ2-5; TRBD2 matches 7 bases. Germline CDR1 reads MNHEY; CDR2 reads SMNVEV (reference sequence). V shed 4 bases, J shed 0 bases, and the junction held 14 bases outside the gene matches. This CDR3 has 18 residues.

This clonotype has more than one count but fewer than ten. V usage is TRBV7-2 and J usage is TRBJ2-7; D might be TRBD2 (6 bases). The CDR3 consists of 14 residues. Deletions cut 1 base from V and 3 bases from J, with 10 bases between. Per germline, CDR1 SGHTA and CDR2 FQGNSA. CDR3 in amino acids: CASSLGGTLYEQYF. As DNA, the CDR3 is TGTGCCAGCAGCTTAGGCGGGACCCTCTACGAGCAGTACTTC. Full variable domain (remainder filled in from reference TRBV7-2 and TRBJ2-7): GAGVSQSPSNKVTEKGKDVELRCDPISGHTALYWYRQSLGQGLEFLIYFQGNSAPDKSGLPSDRFSAERTGGSVSTLTIQRTQQEDSAVYLCASSLGGTLYEQYFGPGTRLTVT.

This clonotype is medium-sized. The CDR3 bases are TGTGCCAGCAGTTACTCGAGGGGCGTGGAGACCCAGTACTTC. Protein: CASSYSRGVETQYF. The V and J genes are TRBV6-5 and TRBJ2-5; D may match TRBD1 or TRBD2 (5 bases each). The germline V gene encodes CDR1 MNHEY and CDR2 SVGAGI. The V and J ends lost 0 bases and 5 bases respectively, with 10 bases between them. CDR3 length: 14 amino acids.

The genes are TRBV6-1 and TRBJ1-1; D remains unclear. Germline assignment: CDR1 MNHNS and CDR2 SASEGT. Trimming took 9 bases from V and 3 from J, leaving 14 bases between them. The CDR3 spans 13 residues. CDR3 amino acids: CASTWGRDTEAFF. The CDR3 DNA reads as TGTGCCAGTACGTGGGGTAGGGACACTGAAGCTTTCTTT.

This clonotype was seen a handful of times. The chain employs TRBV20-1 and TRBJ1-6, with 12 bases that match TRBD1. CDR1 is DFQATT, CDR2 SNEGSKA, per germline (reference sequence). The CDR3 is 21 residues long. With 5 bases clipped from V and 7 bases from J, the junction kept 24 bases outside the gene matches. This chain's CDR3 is CSAESRDRGRSGGAWNSPLHF. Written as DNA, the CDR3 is TGCAGTGCTGAGTCCCGGGACAGGGGGCGAAGCGGTGGTGCGTGGAATTCACCCCTCCACTTT.

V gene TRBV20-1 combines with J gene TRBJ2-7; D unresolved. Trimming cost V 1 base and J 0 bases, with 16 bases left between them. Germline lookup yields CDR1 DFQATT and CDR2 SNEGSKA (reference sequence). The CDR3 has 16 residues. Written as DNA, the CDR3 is TGCAGTGCTAGAGGTCGTGGTAGCCAAATCTCCTACGAGCAGTACTTC. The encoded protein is CSARGRGSQISYEQYF.

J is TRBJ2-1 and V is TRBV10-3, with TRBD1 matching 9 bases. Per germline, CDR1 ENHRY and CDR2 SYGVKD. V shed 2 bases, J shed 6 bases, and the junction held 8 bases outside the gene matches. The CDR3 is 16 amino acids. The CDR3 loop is CAISERSGTGTNEQFF. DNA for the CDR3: TGTGCCATCAGTGAGCGGAGTGGGACAGGGACCAATGAGCAGTTCTTC.

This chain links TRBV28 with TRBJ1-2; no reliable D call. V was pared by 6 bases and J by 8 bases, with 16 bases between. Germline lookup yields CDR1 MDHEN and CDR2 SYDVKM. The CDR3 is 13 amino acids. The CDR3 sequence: CASSSRRVGGYTF. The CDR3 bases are TGTGCCAGCAGCTCGAGGCGGGTGGGAGGCTACACCTTC.